This entry features one TCR beta chain sequence. The antigen it binds to is not known. Base qualities are not at hand, and no much larger clone is one base apart. The germline V gene specifies MNHEY as CDR1 and SVGEGT as CDR2. There are 13 amino acids in the CDR3, from cysteine to phenylalanine inclusive. The only DNA kept is the CDR3, 39 bases in frame from the first base. The junction carries 11 bases between V and J, which are trimmed by 2 bases and 6 bases respectively. This sample is part of a study of Graves' ophthalmopathy and Graves' hyperthyroidism listed by TCRdb under 2018. Describing the broader study: Peripheral blood was collected at initial diagnosis, before any treatment. A discovery set of 90 to 100 patients (approximately 42 ophthalmopathy, approximately 58 stable hyperthyroidism) was enrolled to explore V-J signatures distinguishing ophthalmopathy from hyperthyroidism. In total, under 150 blood samples were TCR-sequenced: fewer than 50 ophthalmopathy, under 85 hyperthyroidism and 17 hyperthyroidism-to-ophthalmopathy patients. The independent validation cohort included 20 or so hyperthyroidism patients plus 17 patients who later progressed from hyperthyroidism to ophthalmopathy. T-cell repertoires of thyroid tissue and blood were compared in over five hyperthyroidism patients. For training and testing, the 110 or so patients in the discovery cohort were randomly divided in a 7:3 ratio. Following sample collection, hyperthyroidism patients were given methimazole at a starting dose of 30 mg daily, and ophthalmopathy patients were given high-dose intravenous methylprednisolone. The study used signatures of the TCR beta repertoire to tell Graves' ophthalmopathy apart from Graves' hyperthyroidism and to predict which patients would progress to ophthalmopathy. Broad study findings and their caveats: In cross-validation, the 13-signature model distinguished ophthalmopathy from stable hyperthyroidism with about 90% sensitivity and around 81% specificity, and in the test set the corresponding values were around 78% and 73%. In validation, the model predicted ophthalmopathy progression with 55% to 71% sensitivity and roughly 72% specificity; about a dozen predicted patients were CT-confirmed with GO in a median of approximately 6.2 months. No statistical method was used to predetermine the sample size, and group allocation was not hidden from the investigators. Most expanded thyroid clonotypes with frequency above 0.001 were also detected in blood, suggesting blood repertoires may reflect the thyroid immune response.

For repertoire sequencing, TCR beta CDR3 regions were amplified from RNA transcripts. The first round of RT-PCR was done with HTBI primers and the Qiagen OneStep RT-PCR kit, and was followed by a second round of multiplex PCR, then size selection and purification. The libraries underwent paired-end sequencing with 100 bp reads on an Illumina HiSeq2000. On the authors' methods: SOAPnuke was used to process the reads, removing any read that contained adapters or uncalled bases, had a mean Phred below 15, or lacked an exact match to the constant primer or identifier. COPE v1.2.5 was used to merge high-quality paired reads. Clonotypes were defined as unique nucleotide sequences and were aligned to IMGT TRB V, D and J references using MiTCR v1.1. The analysis was limited to V-J combinations with a frequency above 0.0001, which together covered about 99% of repertoires. A TCR clonal expansion and chaos score per V-J combination was defined as the ratio of F50 clonal expansion to chaos observed in the TCRdist matrix. Welch's t-statistics and random forest were used to reduce features to 13 V-J combinations, which were fed into a naive Bayes classifier. The Morisita-Horn index was used to measure how similar the thyroid and blood repertoires were. TCRdb reprocessing: public reads trimmed at Q25 with fastp, clones called with MiXCR, in-frame beta chains kept. Each record represents a unique CDR3 protein, reported with the most common genes and DNA among its rows. The authors' filters were not applied to this entry. In this sample the table shows a few hundred thousand distinct CDR3 sequences, 15% of which occur a single time. The ten largest make up roughly 7% of the sample.

Hyperthyroidism was considered stable if no progression to ophthalmopathy occurred within 18 months of follow-up. Hyperthyroidism patients were newly diagnosed, with disease duration under 2 months, and aged 18 to 65 years. Patients with other autoimmune diseases, uncontrolled infections, pregnancy or lactation were excluded from the study. Diagnosis relied on clinical symptoms, serum thyroxine, TRAb, thyroid ultrasound and orbital computed tomography. PBMCs were isolated from 10 ml of fresh peripheral blood by Ficoll-Paque density gradient centrifugation. Total RNA was extracted using Trizol reagent, and RNA quality was checked on an Agilent 2100 Bioanalyzer.

Sequencing was performed on peripheral blood. This receptor chain uses TRBV6-2 or TRBV6-3 and TRBJ2-7; the D gene cannot be resolved reliably. The source is a young woman with stable Graves' hyperthyroidism. Donor details come from another sample of the same person, matched by shared clones. The CDR3 has the sequence CASSYMTAAEQYF. In nucleotide form, the sequence is TGTGCCAGCAGTTACATGACGGCGGCCGAGCAGTACTTC.